A single TCR beta chain is shown here with its context. As yet, its antigen is unknown. These data come from a study of T cells in localized non-small cell lung cancer. The protocol was immunoSEQ multiplex PCR, while the TCRdb copy is restricted to in-frame clones and leaves out a portion. The data show 75,000 to 90,000 clones, 80% to 90% seen once. Trimming cost V 7 bases and J 0 bases; bases outside gene matches: 9. Per germline, CDR1 SQVTM and CDR2 ANQGSEA. There are 15 residues in the CDR3. Findings of the study overall: Turning up in adjacent lung were a median about 56 of the top 100 tumor clones.

The specimen was peripheral blood, collected before any cancer treatment. The chain carries TRBV29-1 and TRBJ2-3, with TRBD2 matching over 8 bases. This TCR came from a man between 40 and 69 years old with stage I lung adenocarcinoma. CDR3 nucleotide sequence: TGCAGCGGCCGGGATAGCGGGGCTAGCACAGATACGCAGTATTTT. As protein: CSGRDSGASTDTQYF.